This T cell receptor beta chain stems from a study of siplizumab effects on memory and regulatory T cells. The germline gives CDR1 DFQATT, CDR2 SNEGSKA (reference sequence). The CDR3 runs to 11 residues. V was trimmed by 5 bases and J by 3 bases, leaving 8 bases between them. The repertoire was sequenced with immunoSEQ multiplex PCR; TCRdb's copy has only in-frame clones and lacks some. The sample includes some 110,000 clones, nearly 95% of them seen just once. Sample: Tregs sorted from blood. The receptor was isolated from a human donor in good health. The rearrangement joins TRBV20-1 to TRBJ2-7, with D maybe TRBD2 (5 bases). For the CDR3, the DNA is TGCAGTGCTGACCGGGGCTACGAGCAGTACTTC. This translates into CSADRGYEQYF.